Listed below are T cell receptor beta chains from one sample, sequenced in a study of blood T cell repertoires in COVID-19. The data were produced by immunoSEQ multiplex PCR, yet TCRdb's version contains in-frame clones alone and is incomplete. This table has around 100,000 clones, roughly 79% appearing once. Sample: peripheral blood. The source is a man aged 70-80 years with active or convalescent COVID-19. Each CDR3 is given with its conserved first and last residue. The order of the fields is D gene, V gene, clone size, J gene, CDR3 DNA, CDR3 protein. D genes are given only for firm matches. The listing skips clone size in some rows; elsewhere it reads once, few, many or a size class.

-	TRBV25-1	once	TRBJ2-7	TGTGCCAGCTCACAGCCCGGAACCTACGAGCAGTACTTC	CASSQPGTYEQYF
-	TRBV7-2	-	TRBJ2-2	TGTGCCAGCAGGTCACTAGGGGGGGGTCGGGACCCCGGGGAGCTGTTTTTT	CASRSLGGGRDPGELFF
-	TRBV21-1	-	TRBJ1-3	TGTGCCAGCAACGGGGAAGAGAGATTCTCTGGAAACACCATATATTTT	CASNGEERFSGNTIYF
-	TRBV5-3	-	TRBJ2-7	TGTGCCAGAAGCTTGGGGCCATACGAGCAGTACTTC	CARSLGPYEQYF
-	TRBV21-1	-	TRBJ1-5	-	CASSKVGAGNQPQHF
TRBD1	TRBV19	once	TRBJ2-7	TGTGCCAGTAGTAAGGGACAGCCCTACGAGCAGTACTTC	CASSKGQPYEQYF
-	TRBV5-6	-	TRBJ2-3	TGTGCCAGCAGCTTGGGGATTTTCAGGGCGGGAAATACAGATACGCAGTATTTT	CASSLGIFRAGNTDTQYF
-	TRBV4-2	few	TRBJ2-7	TGTGCCAGCAGCCAAGAATCAGTTTCCTACGAGCAGTACTTC	CASSQESVSYEQYF
TRBD2	TRBV5-6	medium-sized	TRBJ2-7	TGTGCCAGCAGCCAACTAGCGGGGGCCACCTACGAGCAGTACTTC	CASSQLAGATYEQYF
-	TRBV5-4	many	TRBJ1-1	TGTGCCAGCAGCTTGGAAGGGGTCACTGAAGCTTTCTTT	CASSLEGVTEAFF
-	TRBV3-1/TRBV3-2	-	TRBJ1-5	TGTGCCAGCAGACAACGTGGCCCCAGGGCAGGGCAGCCCCAGCATTTT	CASRQRGPRAGQPQHF
-	TRBV11-3	-	TRBJ2-1	TGTGCCAGCAGCTTAGATCCGGAGGCACGGCAGTTCTTC	CASSLDPEARQFF
-	TRBV10-3	-	TRBJ2-2	TGTGCCATCAGTACAGGGAACACCGGGGAGCTGTTTTTT	CAISTGNTGELFF
TRBD2	TRBV6-1	-	TRBJ2-2	TGTGCCAGCAGTGAACGGACTAGCGGGAGTCGGTACACCGGGGAGCTGTTTTTT	CASSERTSGSRYTGELFF
TRBD1	TRBV4-3	-	TRBJ1-2	TGCGCCAGCAGCCAAGACAACAGGGGCGGCTATGGCTACACCTTC	CASSQDNRGGYGYTF
-	TRBV25-1	-	TRBJ2-7	TGTGCCAGCAGTCCGGGACACCCGGTTGACGAGCAGTACTTC	CASSPGHPVDEQYF
TRBD2	TRBV30	-	TRBJ2-5	TGTGCCTGGGGACTCTGGGGGGGGGAGACCCAGTACTTC	CAWGLWGGETQYF
TRBD2	TRBV19	-	TRBJ2-2	TGTGCCAGTACTCCCGGACTAGCGGCGAACACCGGGGAGCTGTTTTTT	CASTPGLAANTGELFF
-	TRBV4-1	-	TRBJ2-7	TGCGCCAGCAGCCAAGATAAGGACTACCCCGGAGGCGAGCAGTACTTC	CASSQDKDYPGGEQYF
-	TRBV27	-	TRBJ2-7	TGTGCCAGCATATACGAGCAGTACTTC	CASIYEQYF
-	TRBV12-5	-	TRBJ2-1	TGCGCTAGTGGGCGACCTGCGAGCGGTGAGCAGTTCTTC	CASGRPASGEQFF
-	TRBV6-5	few	TRBJ1-4	TGTGCCACGCGCGGGGGGAATGAAAAACTGTTTTTT	CATRGGNEKLFF
TRBD2	TRBV5-4	-	TRBJ2-3	TGTGCCAGCAGCTACCGTATAGCGGGGGGGAGCACAGATACGCAGTATTTT	CASSYRIAGGSTDTQYF
-	TRBV7-9	-	TRBJ1-1	TGTGCCAGCAGCAAGGGGATTTTGAACACTGAAGCTTTCTTT	CASSKGILNTEAFF
-	TRBV11-2	-	TRBJ2-2	TGTGCCAGCAGCTTACACTCGAACACCGGGGAGCTGTTTTTT	CASSLHSNTGELFF
-	TRBV2	-	TRBJ2-7	TGTGCCAGCGAGGGCGGGGCCTACGAGCAGTACTTC	CASEGGAYEQYF
-	TRBV9	once	TRBJ2-7	TGTGCCAGCAGCTTCCTGGCAGGGGCCTCCTACGAGCAGTACTTC	CASSFLAGASYEQYF
TRBD1	TRBV18	-	TRBJ2-5	TGTGCCGGCGCTGAGACAGGGGGAGAGACCCAGTACTTC	CAGAETGGETQYF
-	TRBV30	-	TRBJ1-1	TGTGCCTGGACCTCCCGGGGGGACACTGAAGCTTTCTTT	CAWTSRGDTEAFF
TRBD1	TRBV25-1	-	TRBJ1-2	TGTGCCAGCAGTGAATCCTTGACAGGGGCCTATGGCTACACCTTC	CASSESLTGAYGYTF
TRBD1	TRBV19	-	TRBJ2-1	TGTGCCAGTAGTATAGGCCCGGGACAGGGAGACAATGAGCAGTTCTTC	CASSIGPGQGDNEQFF
-	TRBV5-1	once	TRBJ2-7	TGCGCCAGCGGGAACAGGGCCTACGAGCAGTACTTC	CASGNRAYEQYF
TRBD2	TRBV7-9	-	TRBJ2-1	TGTGCCAGCAGCTTGGGGACTAGCGGGCCATGGGATGAGCAGTTCTTC	CASSLGTSGPWDEQFF
-	TRBV12-3/TRBV12-4	-	TRBJ2-1	TGTGCCAGCAGTTTAGATTGGGGAGGGCAGTTCTTC	CASSLDWGGQFF
-	TRBV3-1/TRBV3-2	-	TRBJ2-7	TGTGCCAGCAGCCGATCTCCGGGCTACGAGCAGTACTTC	CASSRSPGYEQYF
TRBD1	TRBV4-2	-	TRBJ1-2	TGTGCCAGCAGCCAAGACTTGGGACAGGGAGGAGGCTACACCTTC	CASSQDLGQGGGYTF
TRBD1	TRBV5-1	-	TRBJ1-1	TGCGCCAGCAGTGACAGACAGGGGGCGCGTTGGGGCACTGAAGCTTTCTTT	CASSDRQGARWGTEAFF
TRBD2	TRBV18	-	TRBJ2-2	TGTGCCAGCACCCTGGGGATAGCGGGAGACACCGGGGAGCTGTTTTTT	CASTLGIAGDTGELFF
-	TRBV10-3	-	TRBJ2-1	TGTGCCATCAGTGCTGGGGGCCGTGAGCAGTTCTTC	CAISAGGREQFF
-	TRBV6-5	-	TRBJ1-2	TGTGCCAGCAGCCCCGGAGGAGCCATTAACTATGGCTACACCTTC	CASSPGGAINYGYTF
-	TRBV10-3	-	TRBJ1-6	TGTGCCATCAGTGGAGAGGCGAGCTCCTATAATTCACCCCTCCACTTT	CAISGEASSYNSPLHF
TRBD2	TRBV2	-	TRBJ2-5	TGTGCCAGCAGTGTCAAGGGACTAGCGGGAGTAGAGACCCAGTACTTC	CASSVKGLAGVETQYF
-	TRBV9	-	TRBJ1-2	TGTGCCAGCAGCGTAGGTGCAGGGGCTGGCTATGGCTACACCTTC	CASSVGAGAGYGYTF
-	TRBV5-4	-	TRBJ1-2	TGTGCCAGCAGCCATGACACAACAAACTATGGCTACACCTTC	CASSHDTTNYGYTF
-	TRBV24-1	-	TRBJ2-1	TGTGCCACCAGTGATTTGGGATTCGGGGTAAACAATGAGCAGTTCTTC	CATSDLGFGVNNEQFF
TRBD1	TRBV2	-	TRBJ2-1	TGTGCCAGCAGTGAATCGTCCAGGGGGTACTACAATGAGCAGTTCTTC	CASSESSRGYYNEQFF
TRBD1	TRBV28	-	TRBJ1-1	TGTGCCAGCAGTTTGTTAGGGGGCCCGGGAGCTTTCTTT	CASSLLGGPGAFF
-	TRBV6-2/TRBV6-3	-	TRBJ2-1	TGTGCCAGCAGTTACAGGGGCACCTTGTACAATGAGCAGTTCTTC	CASSYRGTLYNEQFF
TRBD1	TRBV3-1/TRBV3-2	-	TRBJ2-1	TGTGCCAGCAGTCAAATCGACAGGGATAGCAATGAGCAGTTCTTC	CASSQIDRDSNEQFF
-	TRBV5-1	-	TRBJ2-3	TGCGCCAGCAGCCCTTCAGGGGCAGATACGCAGTATTTT	CASSPSGADTQYF
TRBD1	TRBV10-3	-	TRBJ2-2	TGTGCCATCGAAGGGACAGGGAAGCCCGGGGAGCTGTTTTTT	CAIEGTGKPGELFF
-	TRBV7-2	-	TRBJ1-3	TGTGCCAGCAGCTCTTCCTCTGGAAACACCATATATTTT	CASSSSSGNTIYF
-	TRBV7-2	-	TRBJ2-7	TGTGCCAGCAGCTCCGGACTGGTCTACGAGCAGTACTTC	CASSSGLVYEQYF
TRBD2	TRBV4-1	-	TRBJ2-7	TGCGCCAGCAGCCAAGCCGGCGGGAGGGGGGGACATTACGAGCAGTACTTC	CASSQAGGRGGHYEQYF
TRBD2	TRBV5-4	-	TRBJ2-3	TGTGCCAGCAGCTCAATCACGACTAGCGCGAGCACAGATACGCAGTATTTT	CASSSITTSASTDTQYF
TRBD1	TRBV28	once	TRBJ1-2	TGTGCCAGCAGTTCCCCGACAGGGGGAATCTTTGGCTACACCTTC	CASSSPTGGIFGYTF
TRBD1	TRBV28	-	TRBJ2-7	TGTGCCAGCAGTGCCCCGGGTGGGACAGGTTACGAGCAGTACTTC	CASSAPGGTGYEQYF